Described below is a single TCR beta chain sequence and its context. CDR3 length: 12 residues. Germline V gene sequence: CDR1 MDHEN, CDR2 SYDVKM. Trimming took off 6 bases at V and 1 base at J, with 6 bases between the two ends. Measured with immunoSEQ multiplex PCR; TCRdb has only the in-frame clones, and not every one. Among around 1.6 million clones listed, roughly 98% were seen once. The data originate from a study of shared clonotypes between healthy human individuals. Study details: There were three CD4 naive, three CD4 memory, two CD8 naive and one CD8 memory plates per donor.

The sequence was collected from a man aged 25-45 years in good health. This chain links TRBV28 with TRBJ1-1; D not certain. Sequencing used naive CD4+ T cells sorted from blood. Noted subset: CD45RA+ positively selected. The CDR3 spells CASRVGNTEAFF. The CDR3 nucleotides read TGTGCCAGCAGGGTGGGGAACACTGAAGCTTTCTTT.